Detailed here is one T cell receptor beta chain. The assay was immunoSEQ multiplex PCR, and TCRdb's table has in-frame clones only and misses some. The sample lists 90,000 to 150,000 clones, around 88% occurring once. This entry belongs to a study of control samples from healthy donors and cancer patients. The sequence derives from a man between 35 and 55 years old in good health. Specimen: blood.

The DNA for the CDR3 is TGTGCCGGAAGACAGGAGTTTGAAGCTTTCTTT. Translated, it gives CAGRQEFEAFF. The chain has TRBV6-5 and TRBJ1-1; perhaps TRBD1 as D (6 bases). The CDR3 sequence is 11 residues long. The ends were cut back, 11 bases at V and 7 bases at J, with 14 bases in the middle. Germline CDR1 MNHEY, CDR2 SVGAGI.